This T cell receptor beta chain was sequenced during a study of blood T cells in healthy people across ages. V lost 5 bases and J lost 0, with 11 bases in between. This CDR3 is 15 amino acids long. In germline, CDR1 is SEHNR, CDR2 FQNEAQ (reference sequence). This clonotype was recorded at least ten times. The second PCR ran roughly 6 to 11 cycles with a sample-barcoded 5' primer and J-beta primers. TCRdb reprocessed the 5' RACE reads with MiXCR, giving one entry per CDR3 protein. The table records around 1,100,000 distinct CDR3 sequences, 35% to 45% of them present only once. This sequence was found in a man between 18 and 35 years old in good health. The specimen was blood. The rearrangement joins TRBV7-9 to TRBJ1-5; D uncertain. CDR3 sequence reads: CASSLPGYSNQPQHF. Written as DNA, the CDR3 is TGTGCCAGCAGCCTGCCGGGATATAGCAATCAGCCCCAGCATTTT.